This record concerns one TCR beta chain sequence. These data belong to a study of shared clonotypes between healthy human individuals. Germline CDR1 reads ENHRY; CDR2 reads SYGVKD. Trimming took 7 bases from V and 7 from J, leaving 13 bases between them. This CDR3 contains 12 residues. Deep was the level at which the assay was run. Here immunoSEQ multiplex PCR was the method, and the copy in TCRdb shows in-frame clones only, minus some. Of 2,500,000 or so clones in the sample, approximately 90% are singletons; the top ten hold around 0.14%. The TCR was taken from a young man in good health. Sequences were obtained from naive CD4+ T cells sorted from blood. Subset noted: CD45RA+ positively selected. The chain has TRBV10-3 and TRBJ1-2, with D perhaps matching TRBD1 (5 bases). The CDR3 sequence: CAITGEGVGYTF. The DNA for the CDR3 is TGTGCCATCACAGGAGAAGGGGTTGGCTACACCTTC.